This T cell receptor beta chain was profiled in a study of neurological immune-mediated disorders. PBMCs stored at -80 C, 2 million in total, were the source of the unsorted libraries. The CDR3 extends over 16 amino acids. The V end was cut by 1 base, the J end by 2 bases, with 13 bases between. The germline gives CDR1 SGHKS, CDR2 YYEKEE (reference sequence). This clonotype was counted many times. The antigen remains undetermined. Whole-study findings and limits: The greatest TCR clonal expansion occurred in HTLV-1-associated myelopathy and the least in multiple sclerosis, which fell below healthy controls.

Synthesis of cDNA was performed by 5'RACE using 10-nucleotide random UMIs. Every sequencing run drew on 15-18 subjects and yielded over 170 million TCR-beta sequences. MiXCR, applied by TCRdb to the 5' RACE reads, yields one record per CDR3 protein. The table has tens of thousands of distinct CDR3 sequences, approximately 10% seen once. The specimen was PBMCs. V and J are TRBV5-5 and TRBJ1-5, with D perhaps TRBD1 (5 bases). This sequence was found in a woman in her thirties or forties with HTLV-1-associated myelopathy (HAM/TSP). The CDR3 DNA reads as TGTGCCAGCAGCTTGTATTACAGGAGGGGCAATCAGCCCCAGCATTTT. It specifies CASSLYYRRGNQPQHF.